Presented here are 25 T cell receptor beta chains from one specimen sequenced in a study of radiation and T cells in renal cell carcinoma. Time point described: baseline pretreatment blood. Treatment noted: 15 Gy SBRT to primary tumor, nephrectomy 4 weeks later. Method: immunoSEQ multiplex PCR; TCRdb's copy keeps in-frame clones and lacks some. The sample has tens of thousands of clones, over 65% seen once. The sequences come from blood, collected from a patient whose treatment included radiotherapy and nephrectomy. These receptors originate from a man aged 55-75 years with renal cell carcinoma.

The genes are TRBV30 and TRBJ1-5; no clear D. CDR3 size: 14 residues. V was pared by 1 base and J by 1 base, with 8 bases between. Germline V gene data show CDR1 as GTSNPN and CDR2 as SVGIG (reference sequence). CDR3 protein: CAWSGGRSNQPQHF. The CDR3 nucleotides read TGTGCCTGGAGTGGGGGAAGAAGCAATCAGCCCCAGCATTTT.

The rearrangement uses TRBV29-1 and TRBJ2-1, with D hard to call. There are 14 residues in the CDR3. Germline V CDR1 and CDR2: SQVTM, ANQGSEA. V lost 4 bases, J lost 5 bases, and 15 bases lay in between. CDR3 coding DNA: TGCAGCGTTGGATGGGCAGGCGAGGACAATGAGCAGTTCTTC. This sequence encodes CSVGWAGEDNEQFF.

The chain carries TRBV2 and TRBJ2-5; D possibly corresponds to TRBD2 (6 bases). The CDR3 is 16 residues long. CDR1 and CDR2 from the germline V gene are SNHLY and FYNNEI. Trimming removed 6 bases from V and 1 base from J, with 18 bases in between. The CDR3 DNA reads TGTGCCAGCAGGAAGGGGACTGTTAAATCCCAAGAGACCCAGTACTTC. It codes for CASRKGTVKSQETQYF.

The V call is TRBV4-3, the J call TRBJ2-2; 10 nucleotides match TRBD2. The CDR3 spans 16 residues. CDR1 is LGHNA and CDR2 is YSLEER in the germline V gene. After removal of 1 base from V and 3 bases from J, the junction contained 2 bases not matched to a gene. The CDR3 nucleotides read TGCGCCAGCAGCCAAGGAGCGGGAGGGCACACCGGGGAGCTGTTTTTT. This translates into CASSQGAGGHTGELFF.

This chain joins TRBV29-1 and TRBJ2-3, with D perhaps matching TRBD2 (6 bases). V lost 8 bases, J lost 1 base, and 22 bases lay in between. This CDR3 spans 16 amino acids. Looked up from germline, CDR1 is SQVTM and CDR2 is ANQGSEA. The CDR3 protein is CSTRGRGGSGTDTQYF. CDR3 coding DNA: TGCAGCACCCGGGGGAGAGGAGGTTCGGGCACAGATACGCAGTATTTT.

The chain links TRBV7-8 to TRBJ2-1; D perhaps matches TRBD1 (5 bases). The germline V and J ends were trimmed by 1 base and 8 bases, with 21 bases remaining between them. Germline lookup yields CDR1 SGHVS and CDR2 FQNEAQ. This CDR3 has 17 residues. The CDR3 is CASSLGSVRGSGDEQFF. The CDR3 region has the DNA TGTGCCAGCAGCTTAGGATCGGTTAGGGGCTCCGGCGATGAGCAGTTCTTC. Filled out from reference TRBV7-8 and TRBJ2-1, the complete variable domain reads GAGVSQSPRYKVAKRGQDVALRCDPISGHVSLFWYQQALGQGPEFLTYFQNEAQLDKSGLPSDRFFAERPEGSVSTLKIQRTQQEDSAVYLCASSLGSVRGSGDEQFFGPGTRLTVL.

This chain joins TRBV5-1 and TRBJ2-7; unclear D gene. CDR1 and CDR2 (germline): SGHRS, YFSETQ. This CDR3 is built from 14 residues. The V end was cut by 0 bases, the J end by 1 base, with 8 bases between. The CDR3 DNA sequence: TGCGCCAGCAGCTTGGAGGTCACGTCCTACGAGCAGTACTTC. Its translation is CASSLEVTSYEQYF.

The V call is TRBV6-5, the J call TRBJ1-2; TRBD1 agrees at 8 bases. Germline lookup yields CDR1 MNHEY and CDR2 SVGAGI. V dropped 2 bases and J dropped 8; count of bases not matched to a gene: 7. CDR3 length equals 14 residues. CDR3: CASSYADRAGGYTF. DNA of the CDR3: TGTGCCAGCAGTTACGCGGACAGGGCAGGAGGCTACACCTTC.

The chain combines TRBV19 with TRBJ2-7; possible D gene TRBD2, 5 bases. Trimming pared 2 bases from V and 3 bases from J, leaving 20 bases between. Germline assignment: CDR1 LNHDA and CDR2 SQIVND (reference sequence). CDR3 length: 17 residues. The CDR3 DNA sequence: TGTGCCAGTAGTATAAGTTGGTACGGGAAAGCCGACTACGAGCAGTACTTC. It specifies CASSISWYGKADYEQYF.

The chain has TRBV28 and TRBJ1-5, with TRBD1 identical over 9 bases. The CDR3 spans 17 residues. Trimming at V came to 8 bases and at J to 4 bases, leaving 15 bases not matched to a gene. Per germline, CDR1 MDHEN and CDR2 SYDVKM. Here the CDR3 reads CASGKTRTGVENQPQHF. CDR3 sequence (DNA): TGTGCCAGCGGTAAAACTCGGACAGGGGTGGAAAATCAGCCCCAGCATTTT.

The chain employs TRBV20-1 and TRBJ2-5; weak D call: TRBD1 (6 bases). Germline values: CDR1 DFQATT, CDR2 SNEGSKA (reference sequence). The CDR3 spans 11 residues. The chain's CDR3 is CGGQIQETQYF. CDR3 coding DNA: TGCGGAGGACAGATCCAAGAGACCCAGTACTTC.

The chain combines TRBV20-1 with TRBJ1-2; D is unresolved. Germline V CDR1 and CDR2: DFQATT, SNEGSKA (reference sequence). This CDR3 is 10 amino acids long. The CDR3 sequence: CSGADYGYTF. The CDR3 DNA follows: TGCAGCGGCGCCGACTATGGCTACACCTTC.

The rearrangement uses TRBV23-1 and TRBJ2-3; D is perhaps TRBD1 or TRBD2 (5 bases each). TRBV23-1 is placed among ORFs of uncertain function. This CDR3 comprises 14 residues. The V gene lost 2 bases and the J gene lost 3 bases, with 9 bases spanning the gap. CDR3 sequence (DNA): TGCGCCAGCAGTCAAACTGGGGGTACAGATACGCAGTATTTT. It specifies CASSQTGGTDTQYF.

The V and J genes are TRBV9 and TRBJ1-1; D is possibly TRBD1 (5 bases). The germline gives CDR1 SGDLS, CDR2 YYNGEE. The CDR3 is 17 amino acids. V shed 1 base and J shed 0 bases, with 16 bases lying between them. This chain's CDR3 is CASSVSSGSRVNTEAFF. CDR3 sequence (DNA): TGTGCCAGCAGCGTATCCTCGGGCAGCAGGGTGAACACTGAAGCTTTCTTT. Complete variable domain (other parts from reference TRBV9 and TRBJ1-1): DSGVTQTPKHLITATGQRVTLRCSPRSGDLSVYWYQQSLDQGLQFLIQYYNGEERAKGNILERFSAQQFPDLHSELNLSSLELGDSALYFCASSVSSGSRVNTEAFFGQGTRLTVV.

This rearrangement joins TRBV27 to TRBJ2-5; 9 bases line up with TRBD2. The length of the CDR3 is 16 residues. Germline V gene sequence: CDR1 MNHEY, CDR2 SMNVEV (reference sequence). The trim removed 3 bases at V and 1 base at J, leaving 6 bases unmatched. Here the CDR3 DNA reads TGTGCCAGCAGTTTGAATGGACTAGCGCGCCAAGAGACCCAGTACTTC. It encodes CASSLNGLARQETQYF.

The rearrangement links TRBV10-3 to TRBJ2-1; 7 nucleotides match TRBD1. The CDR3 consists of 15 residues. V lost 3 bases, J lost 7 bases, and 9 bases stayed unmatched. Germline V gene lookup returns CDR1 ENHRY and CDR2 SYGVKD. The CDR3 loop reads CAISDGQGESNEQFF. The DNA for the CDR3 is TGTGCCATCAGTGATGGGCAGGGGGAGTCAAATGAGCAGTTCTTC.

The gene calls are TRBV10-1 and TRBJ1-5, with D unresolved. V gave up 7 bases and J gave up 5 bases, with 12 bases separating them. Germline assignment: CDR1 WNHNN and CDR2 SYGVQD (reference sequence). The CDR3 sequence is 13 residues long. The DNA of the CDR3 is TGCGCCAGCAATAGAGATATTGATCAGCCCCAGCATTTT. Amino acids: CASNRDIDQPQHF.

The V and J genes are TRBV7-2 and TRBJ2-2; D unclear. The CDR3 has 14 residues. Germline CDR1 reads SGHTA; CDR2 reads FQGNSA. V was trimmed by 1 base and J by 2 bases, leaving 5 bases between them. The CDR3 reads CASSLEVNTGELFF. The CDR3 DNA is TGTGCCAGCAGCTTAGAAGTAAACACCGGGGAGCTGTTTTTT.

This chain connects TRBV10-3 to TRBJ2-1, with 12 bases matching TRBD2. The germline V gene encodes CDR1 ENHRY and CDR2 SYGVKD. This CDR3 has 14 residues. With V trimmed by 6 bases and J by 9 bases, 6 bases remained unmatched. CDR3: CAISELAGGGEQFF. CDR3 nucleotides: TGTGCCATCAGCGAACTAGCGGGAGGAGGTGAGCAGTTCTTC.

This clone was counted between two and nine times. This chain joins TRBV19 and TRBJ1-1; perhaps TRBD1 as D (5 bases). The germline CDR1 and CDR2 sequences are LNHDA and SQIVND (reference sequence). Trimming left V 8 bases short and J 1 base short, with 11 bases between. The CDR3 totals 13 residues. The CDR3 here is CASRYTGNTEAFF. CDR3 nucleotide sequence: TGTGCCAGTCGTTACACAGGGAACACTGAAGCTTTCTTT.

On this clone itself: The sample carries other DNA sequences with the same CDR3. The CDR3 DNA follows: TGTGCCAGCAGTCCCGGACAGGGGAGGGCCTACGAGCAGTACTTC. Translation: CASSPGQGRAYEQYF. V is TRBV27 and J is TRBJ2-7; TRBD1 agrees at 9 bases. This CDR3 spans 15 amino acids. Germline trimming cut 5 bases from V and 2 bases from J; bases unmatched to any gene: 7. The germline V gene encodes CDR1 MNHEY and CDR2 SMNVEV (reference sequence).

The rearrangement links TRBV7-6 to TRBJ2-5; tentatively, D is TRBD2 (5 bases). The CDR3 is 15 residues long. Germline CDR1 reads SGHVS; CDR2 reads FNYEAQ. The V end lost 0 bases, the J end lost 4 bases, and 12 bases lay between the germline ends. The CDR3 DNA reads TGTGCCAGCAGCTTAGCTGGCGGGTCTCGAGAGACCCAGTACTTC. Translating it yields CASSLAGGSRETQYF.

This rearrangement joins TRBV5-4 to TRBJ2-1; TRBD2 matches 7 bases. V gave up 0 bases and J gave up 4 bases; unmatched junction bases: 4. Germline V CDR1 and CDR2: SGHNT, YYREEE (reference sequence). This CDR3 contains 15 residues. The CDR3 bases are TGTGCCAGCAGCTTGGTTCCCGGGAGGTACAATGAGCAGTTCTTC. Translated: CASSLVPGRYNEQFF. Full variable domain (remainder filled in from reference TRBV5-4 and TRBJ2-1): ETGVTQSPTHLIKTRGQQVTLRCSSQSGHNTVSWYQQALGQGPQFIFQYYREEENGRGNFPPRFSGLQFPNYSSELNVNALELDDSALYLCASSLVPGRYNEQFFGPGTRLTVL.

This clone appeared a few times. This chain uses TRBV20-1 with TRBJ2-3, with D unresolved. Trimming removed 2 bases from V and 10 bases from J, with 10 bases in between. The CDR3 is 11 amino acids. Looked up from germline, CDR1 is DFQATT and CDR2 is SNEGSKA (reference sequence). The CDR3 bases are TGCAGTGCTAGATATGAGAATTCGCAGTATTTT. Translation: CSARYENSQYF.

V gene TRBV28 combines with J gene TRBJ1-2; tentatively, D is TRBD1 (5 bases). This CDR3 is built from 13 residues. Per germline, CDR1 MDHEN and CDR2 SYDVKM. The V and J ends lost 3 bases and 7 bases respectively, with 12 bases between them. CDR3 in amino acids: CASSLARTGGYTF. CDR3 DNA: TGTGCCAGCAGTTTGGCCAGAACAGGTGGCTACACCTTC.